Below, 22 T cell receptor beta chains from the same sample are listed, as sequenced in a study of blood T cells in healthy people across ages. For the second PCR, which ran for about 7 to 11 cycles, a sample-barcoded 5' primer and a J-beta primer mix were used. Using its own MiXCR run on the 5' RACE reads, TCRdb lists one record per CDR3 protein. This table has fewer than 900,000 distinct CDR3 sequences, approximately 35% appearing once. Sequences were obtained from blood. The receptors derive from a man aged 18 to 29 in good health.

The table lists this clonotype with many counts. CDR3 in DNA: TGTGCCAGCTCTGGAGCGAGCTACAATGAGCAGTTCTTC. Its translation is CASSGASYNEQFF. The chain couples TRBV12-3 or TRBV12-4 to TRBJ2-1; D gene unclear. The CDR3 has 13 residues. With 8 bases removed from V and 3 bases from J, the gap between germline ends came to 11 bases.

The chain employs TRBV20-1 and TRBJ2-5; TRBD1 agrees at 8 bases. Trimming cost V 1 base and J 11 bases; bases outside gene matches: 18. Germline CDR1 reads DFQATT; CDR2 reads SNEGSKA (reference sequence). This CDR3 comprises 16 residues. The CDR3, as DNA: TGCAGTGCTAGAGCCCCGCAAAACAGGGGGTACAATGAGCAGTACTTC. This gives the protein CSARAPQNRGYNEQYF.

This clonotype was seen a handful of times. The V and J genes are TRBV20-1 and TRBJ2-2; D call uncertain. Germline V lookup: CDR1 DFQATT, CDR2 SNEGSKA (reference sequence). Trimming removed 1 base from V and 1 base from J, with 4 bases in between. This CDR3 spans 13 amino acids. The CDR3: CSARAGNTGELFF. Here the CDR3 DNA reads TGCAGTGCTAGAGCAGGGAACACCGGGGAGCTGTTTTTT.

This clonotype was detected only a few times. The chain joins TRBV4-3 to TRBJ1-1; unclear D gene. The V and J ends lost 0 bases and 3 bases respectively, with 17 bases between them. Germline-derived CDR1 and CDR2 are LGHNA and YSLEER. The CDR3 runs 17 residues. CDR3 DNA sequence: TGCGCCAGCAGCCAAGATCCCCGAACCCGTTTCGACACTGAAGCTTTCTTT. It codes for CASSQDPRTRFDTEAFF.

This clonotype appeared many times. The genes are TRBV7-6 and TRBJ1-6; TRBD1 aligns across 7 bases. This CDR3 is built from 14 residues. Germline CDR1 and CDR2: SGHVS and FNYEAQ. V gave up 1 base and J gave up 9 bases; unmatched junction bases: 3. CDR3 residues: CASSLGQGSSPLHF. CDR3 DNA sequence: TGTGCCAGCAGCTTAGGACAGGGTAGTTCACCCCTCCACTTT.

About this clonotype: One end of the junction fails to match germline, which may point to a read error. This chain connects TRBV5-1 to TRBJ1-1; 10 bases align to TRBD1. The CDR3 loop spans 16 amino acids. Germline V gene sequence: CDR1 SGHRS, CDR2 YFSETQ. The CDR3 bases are TGCGCCAGCAGCCGCGAGACAGGGGGCGCGAGCACTGGAGCTTTCTTT. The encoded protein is CASSRETGGASTGAFF.

CDR3 loop: CAISDQPHTEAFF. Written as DNA, the CDR3 is TGTGCCATCAGTGACCAACCTCACACTGAAGCTTTCTTT. The chain couples TRBV10-3 to TRBJ1-1; no clear D. This CDR3 has 13 amino acids. The germline V gene has CDR1 ENHRY and CDR2 SYGVKD. Trimming cost V 3 bases and J 3 bases, with 8 bases left between them.

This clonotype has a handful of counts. Here the CDR3 DNA reads TGTGCCAGCAGCTACAGGACAAGTGGGGGGGAGCAGTACTTC. Residues: CASSYRTSGGEQYF. This chain uses TRBV7-2 with TRBJ2-7; perhaps TRBD2 as D (6 bases). The germline V gene encodes CDR1 SGHTA and CDR2 FQGNSA. The germline V and J ends were trimmed by 4 bases and 7 bases, with 17 bases remaining between them. This CDR3 is 14 amino acids long.

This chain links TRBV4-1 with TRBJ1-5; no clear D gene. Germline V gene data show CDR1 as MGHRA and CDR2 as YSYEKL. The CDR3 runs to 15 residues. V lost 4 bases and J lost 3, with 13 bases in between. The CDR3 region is CASSPWQADNQPQHF. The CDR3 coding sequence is TGCGCCAGCAGCCCCTGGCAGGCAGACAATCAGCCCCAGCATTTT.

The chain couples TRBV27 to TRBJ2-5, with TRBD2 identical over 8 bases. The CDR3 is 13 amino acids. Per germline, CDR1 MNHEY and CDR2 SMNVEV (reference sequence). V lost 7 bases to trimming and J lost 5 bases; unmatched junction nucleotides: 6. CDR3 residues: CASNPGGSETQYF. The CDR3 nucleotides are TGTGCCAGCAACCCGGGGGGGAGCGAGACCCAGTACTTC.

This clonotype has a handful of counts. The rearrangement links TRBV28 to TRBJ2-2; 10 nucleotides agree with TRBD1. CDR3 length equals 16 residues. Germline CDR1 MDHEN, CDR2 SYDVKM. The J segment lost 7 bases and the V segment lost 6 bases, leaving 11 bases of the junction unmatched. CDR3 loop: CASRNPRQGAFGELFF. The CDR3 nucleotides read TGTGCCAGCAGGAACCCCCGACAGGGGGCATTCGGGGAGCTGTTTTTT.

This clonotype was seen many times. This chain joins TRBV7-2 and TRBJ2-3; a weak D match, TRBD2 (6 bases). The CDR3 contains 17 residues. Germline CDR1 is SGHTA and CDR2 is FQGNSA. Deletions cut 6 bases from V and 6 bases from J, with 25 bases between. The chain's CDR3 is CASSSGGTPNIGDTQYF. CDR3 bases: TGTGCCAGCAGTTCTGGCGGGACTCCAAACATCGGCGATACGCAGTATTTT.

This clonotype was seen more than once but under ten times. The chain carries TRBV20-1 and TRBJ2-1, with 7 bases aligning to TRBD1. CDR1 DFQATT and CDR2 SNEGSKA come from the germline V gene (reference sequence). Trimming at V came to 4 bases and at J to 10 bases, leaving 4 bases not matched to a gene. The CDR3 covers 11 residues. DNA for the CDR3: TGCAGTGCTACGACAGGGATCGAGCAGTTCTTC. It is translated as CSATTGIEQFF.

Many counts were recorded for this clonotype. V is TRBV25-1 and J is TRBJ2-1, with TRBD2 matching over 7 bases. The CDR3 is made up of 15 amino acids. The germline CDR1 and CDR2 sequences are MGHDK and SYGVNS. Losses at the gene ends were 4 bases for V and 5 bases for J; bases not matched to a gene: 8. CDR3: CASSGTSVANNEQFF. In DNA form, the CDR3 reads TGTGCCAGCAGTGGGACTAGTGTGGCCAACAATGAGCAGTTCTTC.

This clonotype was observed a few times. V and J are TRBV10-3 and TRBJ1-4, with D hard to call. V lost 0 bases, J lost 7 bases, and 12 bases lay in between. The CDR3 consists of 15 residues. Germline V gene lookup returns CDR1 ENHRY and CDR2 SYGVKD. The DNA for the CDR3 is TGTGCCATCAGTGAGTCGATAGGGATCGCTGAAAAACTGTTTTTT. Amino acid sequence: CAISESIGIAEKLFF.

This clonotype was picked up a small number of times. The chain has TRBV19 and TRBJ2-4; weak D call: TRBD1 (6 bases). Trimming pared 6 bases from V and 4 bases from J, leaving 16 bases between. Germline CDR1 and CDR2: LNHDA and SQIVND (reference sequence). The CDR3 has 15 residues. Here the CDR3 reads CASRAPGTPKNIQYF. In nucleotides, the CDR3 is TGTGCCAGTAGGGCTCCCGGGACACCAAAAAACATTCAGTACTTC.

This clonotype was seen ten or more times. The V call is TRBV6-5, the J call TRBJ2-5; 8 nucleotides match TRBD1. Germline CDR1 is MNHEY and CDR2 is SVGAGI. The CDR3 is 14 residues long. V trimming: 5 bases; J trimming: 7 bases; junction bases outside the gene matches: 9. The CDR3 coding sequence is TGTGCCAGCAGTCGGGACAGGCGCTTCATGACCCAGTACTTC. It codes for CASSRDRRFMTQYF.

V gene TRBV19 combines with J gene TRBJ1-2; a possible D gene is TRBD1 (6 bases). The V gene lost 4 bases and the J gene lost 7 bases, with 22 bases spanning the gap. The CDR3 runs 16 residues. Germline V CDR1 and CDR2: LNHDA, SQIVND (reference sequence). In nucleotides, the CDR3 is TGTGCCAGTAGTAATCGGGATCCAGGGACATGGCGTGGCTACACCTTC. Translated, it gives CASSNRDPGTWRGYTF.

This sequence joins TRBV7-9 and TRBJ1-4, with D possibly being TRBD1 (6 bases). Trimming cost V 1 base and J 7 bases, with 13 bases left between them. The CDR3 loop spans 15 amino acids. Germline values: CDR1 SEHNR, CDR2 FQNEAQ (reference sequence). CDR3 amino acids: CASSLDGGRGEKLFF. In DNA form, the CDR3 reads TGTGCCAGCAGCTTAGATGGGGGGCGCGGTGAAAAACTGTTTTTT.

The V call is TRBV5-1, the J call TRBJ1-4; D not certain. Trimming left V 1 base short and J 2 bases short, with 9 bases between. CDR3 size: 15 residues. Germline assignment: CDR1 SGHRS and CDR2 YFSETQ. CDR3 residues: CASSLPPGTNEKLFF. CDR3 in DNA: TGCGCCAGCAGCTTGCCCCCAGGTACTAATGAAAAACTGTTTTTT.

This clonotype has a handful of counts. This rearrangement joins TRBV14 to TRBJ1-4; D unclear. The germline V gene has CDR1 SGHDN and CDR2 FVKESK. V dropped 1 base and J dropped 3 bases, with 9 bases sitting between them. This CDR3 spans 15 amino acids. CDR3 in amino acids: CASSQVAGPNEKLFF. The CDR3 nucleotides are TGTGCCAGCAGCCAAGTAGCAGGCCCTAATGAAAAACTGTTTTTT.

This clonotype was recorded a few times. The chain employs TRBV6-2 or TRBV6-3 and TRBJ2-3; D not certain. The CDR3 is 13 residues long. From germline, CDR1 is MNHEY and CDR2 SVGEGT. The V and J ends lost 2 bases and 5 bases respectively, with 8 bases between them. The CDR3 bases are TGTGCCAGCAGTTACCCTCCCGGAGATACGCAGTATTTT. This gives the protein CASSYPPGDTQYF.